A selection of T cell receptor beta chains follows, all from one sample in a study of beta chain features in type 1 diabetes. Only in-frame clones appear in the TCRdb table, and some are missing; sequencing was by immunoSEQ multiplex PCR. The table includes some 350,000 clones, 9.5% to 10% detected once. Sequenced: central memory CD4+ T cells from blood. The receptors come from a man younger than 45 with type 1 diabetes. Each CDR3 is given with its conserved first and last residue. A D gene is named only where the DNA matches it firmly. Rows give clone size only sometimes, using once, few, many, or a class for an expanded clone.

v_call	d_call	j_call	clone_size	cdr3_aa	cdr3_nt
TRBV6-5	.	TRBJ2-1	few	CASRGSGTDEQFF	TGTGCCAGCAGGGGCTCGGGGACGGACGAGCAGTTCTTC
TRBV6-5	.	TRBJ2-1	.	CASSSFGQHNEQFF	TGTGCCAGCAGTTCCTTTGGACAACACAATGAGCAGTTCTTC
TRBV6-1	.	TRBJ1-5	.	CASSRTWVSNQPQHF	TGTGCCAGCAGTCGTACATGGGTTAGCAATCAGCCCCAGCATTTT
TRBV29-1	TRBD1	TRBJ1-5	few	CSVNTGGNQPQHF	TGCAGCGTTAACACAGGGGGCAATCAGCCCCAGCATTTT
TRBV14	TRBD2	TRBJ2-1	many	CASSPRLATYNEQFF	TGTGCCAGCAGCCCGCGACTAGCTACCTACAATGAGCAGTTCTTC
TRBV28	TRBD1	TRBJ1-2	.	CASTNRGQGRHTF	TGTGCCAGCACTAATCGAGGACAGGGGCGGCACACCTTC
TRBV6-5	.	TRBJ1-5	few	CASSNSVHGNQPQHF	TGTGCCAGCAGTAACAGCGTCCATGGCAATCAGCCCCAGCATTTT
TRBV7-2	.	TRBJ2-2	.	CASSLGGGYTGELFF	TGTGCCAGCAGCCTGGGGGGCGGTTACACCGGGGAGCTGTTTTTT
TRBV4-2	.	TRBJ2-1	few	CASSNGQYNEQFF	TGTGCCAGCAGCAACGGACAGTACAATGAGCAGTTCTTC
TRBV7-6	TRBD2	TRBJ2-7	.	CASSPSGTYEQYF	TGTGCCAGCAGTCCTAGCGGTACCTACGAGCAGTACTTC
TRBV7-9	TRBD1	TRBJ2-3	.	CASRLSGTGLTDTQYF	TGTGCCAGCAGGTTATCCGGGACAGGACTCACAGATACGCAGTATTTT